These 31 T cell receptor beta chains came from one sample sequenced in a study of radiation and T cells in renal cell carcinoma. Assay: immunoSEQ multiplex PCR; the TCRdb copy retains only in-frame clones and omits some. The sample shows some 150,000 clones, 70% to 90% of them seen only once. Stated time point: baseline pretreatment blood. As to treatment: 15 Gy SBRT to primary tumor, nephrectomy 4 weeks later. The source was blood, collected from a patient whose treatment included radiotherapy and nephrectomy. The origin of the receptors is a woman aged 50 to 60 with renal cell carcinoma.

The chain carries TRBV2 and TRBJ2-2, with a weak D call TRBD1 (5 bases). V was clipped by 4 bases and J by 5 bases, with 14 bases between them. The CDR3 spans 15 residues. CDR1 and CDR2 (germline): SNHLY, FYNNEI. The CDR3 loop is CASSGSRVGTGELFF. The CDR3 coding sequence is TGTGCCAGCAGTGGATCCAGGGTTGGTACCGGGGAGCTGTTTTTT.

The chain combines TRBV15 with TRBJ1-2; D unclear. CDR3 size: 14 residues. V lost 3 bases, J lost 0 bases, and 8 bases lay in between. CDR1 is LNHNV, CDR2 YYDKDF, per germline (reference sequence). The CDR3, as DNA: TGTGCCACCAGCAGCTACATGCCTAACTATGGCTACACCTTC. This sequence encodes CATSSYMPNYGYTF.

The genes are TRBV4-3 and TRBJ1-1; D is undetermined. V lost 1 base to trimming and J lost 2 bases, with 11 bases between them. This CDR3 region has 15 residues. In germline, CDR1 is LGHNA, CDR2 YSLEER. In DNA form, the CDR3 reads TGCGCCAGCAGCCAAGGGGTGCTGTTAAACACTGAAGCTTTCTTT. Translation gives CASSQGVLLNTEAFF.

This clone was seen more than once but under ten times. The chain uses TRBV7-2 and TRBJ1-4; possibly TRBD1 for D (5 bases). The length of the CDR3 is 17 residues. From germline, CDR1 is SGHTA and CDR2 FQGNSA. The V and J ends lost 3 bases and 5 bases respectively, with 19 bases between them. CDR3 nucleotides: TGTGCCAGCAGCTTGGGACTAGCGGGAGTACTGAATGAAAAACTGTTTTTT. Protein sequence: CASSLGLAGVLNEKLFF.

The chain couples TRBV2 to TRBJ2-1; maybe TRBD1 (6 bases). The V end was cut by 5 bases, the J end by 8 bases, with 19 bases between. Germline V gives CDR1 SNHLY, CDR2 FYNNEI. The CDR3 has 15 residues. Here the CDR3 DNA reads TGTGCCAGCAGTTGGTCAACAGGGCAGTGGGATGAGCAGTTCTTC. It is translated as CASSWSTGQWDEQFF. The full variable domain, with the rest looked up from reference TRBV2 and TRBJ2-1, is EPEVTQTPSHQVTQMGQEVILRCVPISNHLYFYWYRQILGQKVEFLVSFYNNEISEKSEIFDDQFSVERPDGSNFTLKIRSTKLEDSAMYFCASSWSTGQWDEQFFGPGTRLTVL.

In its sample, this clone was seen a few times. The V gene is TRBV27, the J gene TRBJ2-7; 9 bases are shared with TRBD1. The CDR3 length is 15 residues. J gave up 5 bases and V 6 bases, and 11 bases lay outside the gene matches. Per the germline V gene, CDR1 is MNHEY and CDR2 is SMNVEV (reference sequence). CDR3 protein: CASRPLMGQGHEQYF. CDR3 in DNA: TGTGCCAGCAGACCCCTAATGGGACAGGGACACGAGCAGTACTTC.

This rearrangement joins TRBV5-4 to TRBJ2-7, with 8 bases fitting TRBD1. Per the germline V gene, CDR1 is SGHNT and CDR2 is YYREEE (reference sequence). Losses at the gene ends were 1 base for V and 4 bases for J; bases not matched to a gene: 7. The CDR3 contains 15 residues. As DNA, the CDR3 is TGTGCCAGCAGCTTGATGGGGACAGGTGATTACGAGCAGTACTTC. This gives the protein CASSLMGTGDYEQYF.

There are a few counts of this clone. The chain couples TRBV7-8 to TRBJ1-1; D is possibly TRBD1 (5 bases). This CDR3 has 13 residues. Trimming removed 1 base at V and 5 bases at J, with 8 bases between. Germline V gene lookup returns CDR1 SGHVS and CDR2 FQNEAQ. CDR3 bases: TGTGCCAGCAGCTTAGGGGGACTGACTGAAGCTTTCTTT. Amino acid sequence: CASSLGGLTEAFF.

The chain carries TRBV7-2 and TRBJ2-1; 7 bases align to TRBD2. V was clipped by 2 bases and J by 0 bases; unmatched bases: 4. The germline CDR1 and CDR2 sequences are SGHTA and FQGNSA. This CDR3 is built from 16 residues. The CDR3 protein is CASSLSGGSSYNEQFF. The CDR3 nucleotides read TGTGCCAGCAGCTTATCAGGCGGGAGCTCCTACAATGAGCAGTTCTTC.

This rearrangement joins TRBV29-1 to TRBJ1-1, with 11 bases fitting TRBD1. Looked up from germline, CDR1 is SQVTM and CDR2 is ANQGSEA. The CDR3 totals 14 residues. Unmatched junction bases numbered 4, after V lost 6 bases and J lost 1 base. In nucleotides, the CDR3 is TGCAGCGTCCGGACAGGGGGCCCGAACACTGAAGCTTTCTTT. This encodes CSVRTGGPNTEAFF. The whole variable domain, filled in from reference TRBV29-1 and TRBJ1-1, reads SAVISQKPSRDICQRGTSLTIQCQVDSQVTMMFWYRQQPGQSLTLIATANQGSEATYESGFVIDKFPISRPNLTFSTLTVSNMSPEDSSIYLCSVRTGGPNTEAFFGQGTRLTVV.

The V and J genes are TRBV7-9 and TRBJ2-7, with 12 bases matching TRBD2. This CDR3 has 15 amino acids. The germline V gene has CDR1 SEHNR and CDR2 FQNEAQ (reference sequence). J gave up 0 bases and V 7 bases, and 4 bases lay outside the gene matches. The CDR3 bases are TGTGCCAGCATCGAACTAGCGGGGGGCTCCTACGAGCAGTACTTC. Amino acid sequence: CASIELAGGSYEQYF.

This clone has a single count. The chain recombines TRBV30 with TRBJ1-1; D perhaps matches TRBD1 (5 bases). Germline CDR1 and CDR2: GTSNPN and SVGIG (reference sequence). The CDR3 totals 12 residues. V lost 0 bases and J 11 bases, leaving 13 bases between the germline ends. The CDR3 loop reads CAWSVRNSGAFF. The CDR3 nucleotides read TGTGCCTGGAGTGTTCGCAACTCAGGGGCTTTCTTT.

The chain joins TRBV7-2 to TRBJ1-1, with no clear D. The CDR3 contains 11 residues. Germline assignment: CDR1 SGHTA and CDR2 FQGNSA. V lost 9 bases and J 3 bases, leaving 8 bases between the germline ends. CDR3 protein: CASLRYTEAFF. The DNA for the CDR3 is TGTGCCAGTCTACGGTACACTGAAGCTTTCTTT.

The rearrangement uses TRBV5-6 and TRBJ1-2, with 11 bases identical to TRBD1. CDR1 and CDR2 (germline): SGHDT, YYEEEE. The V gene end was trimmed by 4 bases and the J gene end by 2 bases; junction bases not matched to a gene: 4. This CDR3 is 15 amino acids long. This CDR3 is CASSPDRGRNYGYTF. CDR3 DNA: TGTGCCAGCAGCCCGGACAGGGGGCGGAACTATGGCTACACCTTC.

CDR3 sequence: CASSTIGYTF. For the CDR3, the DNA is TGTGCCAGCAGCACAATTGGCTACACCTTC. The J gene is TRBJ1-2, the V gene TRBV27; D gene unclear. Looked up from germline, CDR1 is MNHEY and CDR2 is SMNVEV (reference sequence). CDR3 length equals 10 residues. Trimming stripped 6 bases from V and 7 bases from J, with 6 bases between.

This chain links TRBV7-2 with TRBJ1-1, with D uncertain. The CDR3 covers 14 residues. V lost 6 bases to trimming and J lost 0 bases, with 11 bases between them. The germline V gene encodes CDR1 SGHTA and CDR2 FQGNSA. The CDR3 DNA is TGTGCCAGCAGACCGTCCGGGGTGAACACTGAAGCTTTCTTT. Amino acids: CASRPSGVNTEAFF. Filled out from reference TRBV7-2 and TRBJ1-1, the complete variable domain reads GAGVSQSPSNKVTEKGKDVELRCDPISGHTALYWYRQSLGQGLEFLIYFQGNSAPDKSGLPSDRFSAERTGGSVSTLTIQRTQQEDSAVYLCASRPSGVNTEAFFGQGTRLTVV.

A single count supports this clone. This chain joins TRBV30 and TRBJ1-3; D unresolved. CDR1 and CDR2 (germline): GTSNPN, SVGIG (reference sequence). The CDR3 covers 13 residues. V was trimmed by 5 bases and J by 7 bases, leaving 15 bases between them. CDR3 amino acids: CAWGVVLGNTIYF. The CDR3 DNA follows: TGTGCCTGGGGGGTTGTACTTGGGAACACCATATATTTT.

The chain's CDR3 is CASSSQTATNEKLFF. CDR3 nucleotides: TGCGCCAGCAGCTCACAGACAGCAACTAATGAAAAACTGTTTTTT. V is TRBV5-1 and J is TRBJ1-4; D is perhaps TRBD1 (5 bases). This CDR3 contains 15 residues. Germline V gives CDR1 SGHRS, CDR2 YFSETQ. The V and J ends lost 3 bases and 0 bases respectively, with 9 bases between them. Full variable domain (missing parts from reference TRBV5-1 and TRBJ1-4): KAGVTQTPRYLIKTRGQQVTLSCSPISGHRSVSWYQQTPGQGLQFLFEYFSETQRNKGNFPGRFSGRQFSNSRSEMNVSTLELGDSALYLCASSSQTATNEKLFFGSGTQLSVL.

The V and J genes are TRBV30 and TRBJ1-1, with 9 bases identical to TRBD1. J gave up 10 bases and V 2 bases, and 8 bases lay outside the gene matches. CDR3 length: 13 amino acids. Germline-derived CDR1 and CDR2 are GTSNPN and SVGIG (reference sequence). The DNA for the CDR3 is TGTGCCTGGAGTTTCAATACAGGGGGCCCAGCTTTCTTT. Translated: CAWSFNTGGPAFF.

The chain combines TRBV25-1 with TRBJ2-3; the match to TRBD2 covers 8 bases. The CDR3 has 14 amino acids. V lost 5 bases, J lost 8 bases, and 9 bases stayed unmatched. Germline loops: CDR1 MGHDK, CDR2 SYGVNS. This CDR3 is CASSLTGGPGTQYF. The CDR3 region has the DNA TGTGCCAGCAGTCTGACGGGAGGGCCGGGTACGCAGTATTTT. Filled out from reference TRBV25-1 and TRBJ2-3, the complete variable domain reads EADIYQTPRYLVIGTGKKITLECSQTMGHDKMYWYQQDPGMELHLIHYSYGVNSTEKGDLSSESTVSRIRTEHFPLTLESARPSHTSQYLCASSLTGGPGTQYFGPGTRLTVL.

J is TRBJ2-2 and V is TRBV2; D possibly corresponds to TRBD1 (5 bases). Trimming cost V 8 bases and J 7 bases, with 8 bases left between them. CDR3 size: 11 residues. CDR1 and CDR2 (germline): SNHLY, FYNNEI. The CDR3 loop is CASAGLGELFF. Here the CDR3 DNA reads TGTGCCAGCGCAGGGCTCGGGGAGCTGTTTTTT.

V gene TRBV29-1 combines with J gene TRBJ2-5, with D possibly TRBD2 on 5 matching bases. Germline loops: CDR1 SQVTM, CDR2 ANQGSEA. The V gene lost 6 bases and the J gene lost 4 bases, with 12 bases spanning the gap. This CDR3 contains 12 residues. The CDR3 reads CSVGLVGETQYF. The CDR3, as DNA: TGCAGCGTCGGACTGGTGGGAGAGACCCAGTACTTC.

The chain has TRBV5-6 and TRBJ2-1, with D possibly being TRBD1 (5 bases). Germline lookup yields CDR1 SGHDT and CDR2 YYEEEE. This CDR3 has 17 residues. Trimming cost V 2 bases and J 8 bases, with 23 bases left between them. The CDR3 coding sequence is TGTGCCAGCAGCTTTGTAGGTAAGGGGCCACTCGGGCATGAGCAGTTCTTC. Translated, it gives CASSFVGKGPLGHEQFF.

V is TRBV4-1 and J is TRBJ2-7; D is uncertain. V gave up 1 base and J gave up 2 bases, with 9 bases separating them. This CDR3 region has 14 residues. Per germline, CDR1 MGHRA and CDR2 YSYEKL. The CDR3 spells CASSQVSGAYEQYF. The DNA of the CDR3 is TGCGCCAGCAGCCAAGTTTCCGGCGCCTACGAGCAGTACTTC.

V gene TRBV7-6 combines with J gene TRBJ2-7; D is possibly TRBD1 (5 bases). V shed 5 bases and J shed 6 bases, with 14 bases lying between them. The germline V gene encodes CDR1 SGHVS and CDR2 FNYEAQ. This CDR3 has 13 amino acids. The CDR3 sequence is CASSQGLGREQYF. CDR3 nucleotides: TGTGCCAGCAGCCAAGGTCTGGGGCGCGAGCAGTACTTC.

This clone was counted only a few times. V is TRBV27 and J is TRBJ1-2; 7 bases align to TRBD1. Trimming took 4 bases from V and 5 from J; bases not matched to a gene: 10. This CDR3 has 15 amino acids. Germline CDR1 reads MNHEY; CDR2 reads SMNVEV (reference sequence). In DNA, the CDR3 is TGTGCCAGCAGTTCCCTCAGGGGGAGATGGTATGGCTACACCTTC. This codes for CASSSLRGRWYGYTF.

The V and J genes are TRBV15 and TRBJ2-6; 12 bases are shared with TRBD1. The CDR3 is made up of 18 amino acids. V gave up 4 bases and J gave up 0 bases; unmatched junction bases: 4. Per germline, CDR1 LNHNV and CDR2 YYDKDF (reference sequence). The CDR3 region is CATSTRDRGPSGANVLTF. DNA of the CDR3: TGTGCCACCAGCACACGGGACAGGGGGCCCTCTGGGGCCAACGTCCTGACTTTC.

CDR3: CASSLTSGSTDTQYF. The CDR3 DNA follows: TGTGCCAGCAGCTTAACTAGCGGGAGTACAGATACGCAGTATTTT. The chain combines TRBV7-3 with TRBJ2-3; 9 nucleotides line up with TRBD2. V was pared by 0 bases and J by 3 bases, with 1 base of the junction left unmatched. The CDR3 loop spans 15 amino acids. Germline assignment: CDR1 SGHTA and CDR2 FQGTGA.

Many counts were recorded for this clone. The genes are TRBV4-3 and TRBJ1-2; a possible D gene is TRBD1 (5 bases). The ends were cut back, 4 bases at V and 4 bases at J, with 16 bases in the middle. Germline assignment: CDR1 LGHNA and CDR2 YSLEER. The CDR3 loop spans 15 amino acids. The CDR3 sequence is CASSPSRSGAYGYTF. In DNA form, the CDR3 reads TGCGCCAGCAGCCCATCGCGATCCGGGGCCTATGGCTACACCTTC.

V and J are TRBV4-1 and TRBJ2-3; D remains ambiguous. Germline assignment: CDR1 MGHRA and CDR2 YSYEKL. The CDR3 consists of 14 residues. Trimming left V 0 bases short and J 0 bases short, with 4 bases between. CDR3 sequence: CASSQDSSTDTQYF. In DNA, the CDR3 is TGCGCCAGCAGCCAAGATAGTAGCACAGATACGCAGTATTTT.

The J gene is TRBJ2-7, the V gene TRBV19; TRBD1 aligns across 8 bases. Germline CDR1 is LNHDA and CDR2 is SQIVND (reference sequence). The J segment lost 3 bases and the V segment lost 3 bases, leaving 1 base of the junction unmatched. CDR3 size: 13 residues. The CDR3 nucleotides read TGTGCCAGTAGTATCACAGGGGGCTACGAGCAGTACTTC. This sequence encodes CASSITGGYEQYF.